The 23 T cell receptor beta chains presented below share a single source sample, sequenced in a study of T cells after yellow fever vaccination. TCRdb itself ran the 5' RACE reads through MiXCR, one entry per CDR3 protein. This sample carries 300,000 to 400,000 distinct CDR3 sequences, about 6.2% of them seen once, and the ten largest clones take 15%. Sequences were derived from PBMCs, sampled 5 days after the yellow fever booster vaccination. Receptor source: a man aged 25-45 years who received the YFV17D yellow fever vaccine.

This clonotype was seen many times. The rearrangement links TRBV28 to TRBJ2-7; D is perhaps TRBD1 (7 bases). The CDR3 consists of 14 residues. The V gene's germline CDR1 is MDHEN and CDR2 SYDVKM. The V end was cut by 7 bases, the J end by 3 bases, with 16 bases between. The CDR3 here is CASTPSGGGYEQYF. The CDR3 DNA sequence: TGTGCCAGCACCCCCTCAGGGGGAGGCTACGAGCAGTACTTC.

In this sample, this clonotype turned up a few times. V and J are TRBV3-1 and TRBJ1-1; D possibly corresponds to TRBD1 (5 bases). The CDR3 loop spans 13 amino acids. Trimming removed 0 bases from V and 6 bases from J, with 8 bases in between. Germline assignment: CDR1 LGHDT and CDR2 YNNKEL (reference sequence). CDR3: CASSQEGTPEAFF. The CDR3 DNA reads as TGTGCCAGCAGCCAAGAAGGGACCCCTGAAGCTTTCTTT.

The chain uses TRBV20-1 and TRBJ1-1; perhaps TRBD1 as D (5 bases). This CDR3 is built from 10 residues. V was trimmed by 5 bases and J by 13 bases, leaving 14 bases between them. Germline values: CDR1 DFQATT, CDR2 SNEGSKA (reference sequence). The DNA for the CDR3 is TGCAGTGCTCTGGGTCCGGGGGATTTCTTT. This encodes CSALGPGDFF.

The chain recombines TRBV19 with TRBJ2-1, with unresolved D. Looked up from germline, CDR1 is LNHDA and CDR2 is SQIVND (reference sequence). CDR3 length: 12 residues. Between the trimmed V and J ends, which lost 2 bases and 1 base, there was a span of 0 bases. The DNA of the CDR3 is TGTGCCAGTAGTATATCCTACAATGAGCAGTTCTTC. Translation: CASSISYNEQFF.

This clonotype appeared many times. The genes are TRBV28 and TRBJ2-1; weak D call: TRBD1 (5 bases). The germline gives CDR1 MDHEN, CDR2 SYDVKM. V was clipped by 2 bases and J by 6 bases, with 29 bases between them. The CDR3 has 20 amino acids. For the CDR3, the DNA is TGTGCCAGCAGTTTAAGGGGTTTTGGGCTTCAACCCAACACACGCAATGAGCAGTTCTTC. It codes for CASSLRGFGLQPNTRNEQFF.

There are a few counts of this clonotype. The chain carries TRBV20-1 and TRBJ2-7; 8 bases fit TRBD2. The CDR3 has 14 residues. From germline, CDR1 is DFQATT and CDR2 SNEGSKA (reference sequence). J was trimmed by 2 bases and V by 5 bases; bases with no gene match: 8. CDR3 protein: CSAHLTGGPYEQYF. The CDR3 nucleotides read TGCAGTGCTCACCTAACGGGAGGGCCCTACGAGCAGTACTTC.

In its sample, this clonotype was seen a few times. V is TRBV7-8 and J is TRBJ2-2; unclear D gene. CDR3 length: 17 residues. Germline CDR1 SGHVS, CDR2 FQNEAQ. Between the trimmed V and J ends, which lost 1 base and 0 bases, there was a span of 12 bases. The CDR3 DNA follows: TGTGCCAGCAGCTTAGTGTACCGCAATACGAACACCGGGGAGCTGTTTTTT. Protein product: CASSLVYRNTNTGELFF.

The V and J genes are TRBV21-1 and TRBJ2-5; no DNA check was done on the table's D call, TRBD2. TRBV21-1 is assigned pseudogene status. CDR3 length: 14 residues. This CDR3 reads CASKSTSGTETQYF. CDR3 bases: TGTGCCAGCAAATCGACTAGCGGGACAGAGACCCAGTACTTC.

This clonotype has at least ten counts. The rearrangement uses TRBV9 and TRBJ2-3; D may be TRBD2 (5 bases). Deletions cut 6 bases from V and 5 bases from J, with 19 bases between. The CDR3 has 15 amino acids. Per the germline V gene, CDR1 is SGDLS and CDR2 is YYNGEE. CDR3 sequence: CASTDTSFGGDTQYF. In nucleotides, the CDR3 is TGTGCCAGCACCGACACTAGTTTTGGTGGAGATACGCAGTATTTT.

This clonotype was detected many times. The V and J genes are TRBV9 and TRBJ2-7, with D unclear. Germline values: CDR1 SGDLS, CDR2 YYNGEE. Trimming removed 4 bases at V and 0 bases at J, with 11 bases between. The CDR3 spans 14 residues. As DNA, the CDR3 is TGTGCCAGCAGCCCTTCTCTCGGCTCCTACGAGCAGTACTTC. It is translated as CASSPSLGSYEQYF.

This chain links TRBV20-1 with TRBJ2-7; maybe TRBD1 (5 bases). This CDR3 spans 13 amino acids. The germline gives CDR1 DFQATT, CDR2 SNEGSKA (reference sequence). The ends were cut back, 0 bases at V and 6 bases at J, with 12 bases in the middle. The DNA for the CDR3 is TGCAGTGCTAGAGAGGCCAGGGTGGGCGAGCAGTACTTC. Its protein is CSAREARVGEQYF.

This clonotype appeared many times. The rearrangement links TRBV20-1 to TRBJ2-5, with a possible D match to TRBD2 (5 bases). The CDR3 is 16 residues long. Germline CDR1 reads DFQATT; CDR2 reads SNEGSKA (reference sequence). Trimming stripped 0 bases from V and 2 bases from J, with 16 bases between. CDR3 DNA: TGCAGTGCTAGAGATTCTTCCGCGGGTAAACAAGAGACCCAGTACTTC. It yields the protein CSARDSSAGKQETQYF.

In this sample, this clonotype turned up a few times. The CDR3 spells CASSQSWGEQYF. CDR3 nucleotides: TGTGCCAGCAGCCAGAGCTGGGGAGAGCAGTACTTC. The chain carries TRBV7-2 and TRBJ2-7; D not resolved. Germline V CDR1 and CDR2: SGHTA, FQGNSA. This CDR3 is built from 12 residues. V was pared by 5 bases and J by 7 bases, with 12 bases between. Full variable domain (remainder filled in from reference TRBV7-2 and TRBJ2-7): GAGVSQSPSNKVTEKGKDVELRCDPISGHTALYWYRQSLGQGLEFLIYFQGNSAPDKSGLPSDRFSAERTGGSVSTLTIQRTQQEDSAVYLCASSQSWGEQYFGPGTRLTVT.

This clonotype was seen many times. V gene TRBV27 combines with J gene TRBJ2-1; possible D gene TRBD2, 6 bases. Germline V gene lookup returns CDR1 MNHEY and CDR2 SMNVEV (reference sequence). This CDR3 has 16 residues. V lost 5 bases and J lost 0, with 14 bases in between. The CDR3 loop reads CASSLIRGSSYNEQFF. Written as DNA, the CDR3 is TGTGCCAGCAGTCTAATTCGGGGGAGCTCCTACAATGAGCAGTTCTTC.

This clonotype was seen a single time. The chain recombines TRBV19 with TRBJ1-2; D ambiguous. The germline V gene encodes CDR1 LNHDA and CDR2 SQIVND (reference sequence). Trimming took 4 bases from V and 8 from J, leaving 14 bases between them. The length of the CDR3 is 13 residues. The CDR3 reads CASSTDLMGGYTF. In DNA form, the CDR3 reads TGTGCCAGTAGTACCGACCTTATGGGGGGCTACACCTTC.

This clonotype was observed a few times. V and J are TRBV5-1 and TRBJ2-7; 8 nucleotides agree with TRBD1. CDR3 length: 15 amino acids. V trimming: 2 bases; J trimming: 6 bases; junction bases outside the gene matches: 10. Germline V lookup: CDR1 SGHRS, CDR2 YFSETQ. CDR3 in DNA: TGCGCCAGCAGCTTTGGCGCGACAGGGGTCTCCGAGCAGTACTTC. Amino acid sequence: CASSFGATGVSEQYF.

This clonotype was picked up a small number of times. The chain employs TRBV12-3 or TRBV12-4 and TRBJ2-5; TRBD2 might be the D (6 bases). V dropped 5 bases and J dropped 3 bases, with 19 bases sitting between them. The CDR3 consists of 16 residues. The chain's CDR3 is CASSTSTGWEEETQYF. Written as DNA, the CDR3 is TGTGCCAGCAGTACCTCGACGGGCTGGGAGGAAGAGACCCAGTACTTC.

This clonotype was detected a few times. This chain joins TRBV7-2 and TRBJ2-2; 9 nucleotides match TRBD2. The CDR3 has 17 residues. The ends lost 3 bases at V and 5 bases at J; junction bases unmatched: 10. From germline, CDR1 is SGHTA and CDR2 FQGNSA. The CDR3 DNA reads TGTGCCAGCAGCTTCGGCAGACTAGCGGTGGGGACCGGGGAGCTGTTTTTT. Protein product: CASSFGRLAVGTGELFF.

This clonotype was detected ten times or more. The CDR3, as DNA: TGTGCCAGCACCCCCTCCCCCTGGGCCGGGGAGCTGTTTTTT. Translating gives CASTPSPWAGELFF. The V call is TRBV6-2 or TRBV6-3, the J call TRBJ2-2, with D unresolved. CDR1 and CDR2 (germline): MNHEY, SVGEGT. V was shortened by 7 bases and J by 6 bases, with 15 bases between the two germline ends. The CDR3 has 14 residues.

This clonotype came up a few times. The gene calls are TRBV2 and TRBJ2-5; possible D gene TRBD2, 5 bases. Germline CDR1 reads SNHLY; CDR2 reads FYNNEI. The CDR3 is made up of 15 amino acids. The V end lost 4 bases, the J end lost 1 base, and 13 bases lay between the germline ends. CDR3 nucleotides: TGTGCCAGCAGTGTCCGAGCGGAACGCCAAGAGACCCAGTACTTC. This translates into CASSVRAERQETQYF.

The gene calls are TRBV7-9 and TRBJ2-7, with D maybe TRBD2 (6 bases). This CDR3 contains 16 residues. Deletions cut 6 bases from V and 5 bases from J, with 23 bases between. The germline gives CDR1 SEHNR, CDR2 FQNEAQ (reference sequence). The CDR3 sequence: CASSYSPFREMNEQYF. In DNA form, the CDR3 reads TGTGCCAGCAGTTATTCCCCTTTCCGGGAGATGAACGAGCAGTACTTC.

Only a few counts were recorded for this clonotype. V gene TRBV10-3 combines with J gene TRBJ2-5, with 7 positions matching TRBD1. Germline V gives CDR1 ENHRY, CDR2 SYGVKD. The CDR3 runs to 12 residues. The ends lost 6 bases at V and 5 bases at J; junction bases unmatched: 3. Written as DNA, the CDR3 is TGTGCCATCAGGGAACAGGGGGAGACCCAGTACTTC. Translation: CAIREQGETQYF.

This clonotype was counted between two and nine times. The genes are TRBV12-3 or TRBV12-4 and TRBJ1-1; D remains ambiguous. The CDR3 runs to 14 residues. With 4 bases removed from V and 1 base from J, the gap between germline ends came to 10 bases. The CDR3 DNA follows: TGTGCCAGCAGTTCCTCCGGGAAGAACACTGAAGCTTTCTTT. This encodes CASSSSGKNTEAFF.